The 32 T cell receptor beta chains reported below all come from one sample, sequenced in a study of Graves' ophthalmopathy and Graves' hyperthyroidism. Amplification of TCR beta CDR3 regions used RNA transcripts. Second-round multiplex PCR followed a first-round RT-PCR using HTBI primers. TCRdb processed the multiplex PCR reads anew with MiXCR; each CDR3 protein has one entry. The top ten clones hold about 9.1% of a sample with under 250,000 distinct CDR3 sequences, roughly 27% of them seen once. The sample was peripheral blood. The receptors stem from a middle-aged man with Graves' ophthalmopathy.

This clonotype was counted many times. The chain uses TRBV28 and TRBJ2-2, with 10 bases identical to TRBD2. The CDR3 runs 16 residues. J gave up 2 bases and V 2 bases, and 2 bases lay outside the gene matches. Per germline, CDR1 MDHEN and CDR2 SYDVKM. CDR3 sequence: CASSLASGSNTGELFF. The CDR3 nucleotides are TGTGCCAGCAGTTTAGCTAGCGGGAGTAACACCGGGGAGCTGTTTTTT.

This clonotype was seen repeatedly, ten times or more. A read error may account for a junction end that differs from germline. This CDR3 is CASSLSEGTDTQYF. For the CDR3, the DNA is TGTGCCAGCAGTTTGAGCGAGGGCACAGATACGCAGTATTTC. V gene TRBV6-5 combines with J gene TRBJ2-3; the D gene is possibly TRBD2 (5 bases). This CDR3 contains 14 residues. Germline lookup yields CDR1 MNHEY and CDR2 SVGAGI.

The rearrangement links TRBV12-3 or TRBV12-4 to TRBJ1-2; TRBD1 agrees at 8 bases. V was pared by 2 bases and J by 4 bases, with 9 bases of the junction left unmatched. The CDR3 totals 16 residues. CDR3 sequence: CASSLTGQGGVYGYTF. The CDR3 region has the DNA TGTGCCAGCAGTTTAACCGGACAGGGAGGGGTCTATGGCTACACCTTC.

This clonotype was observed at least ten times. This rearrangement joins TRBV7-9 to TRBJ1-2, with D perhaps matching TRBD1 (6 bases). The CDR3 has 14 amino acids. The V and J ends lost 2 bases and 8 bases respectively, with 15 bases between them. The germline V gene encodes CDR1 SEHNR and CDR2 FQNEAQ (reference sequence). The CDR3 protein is CASSLITRQEGYTF. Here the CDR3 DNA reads TGTGCCAGCAGCTTAATAACCCGACAGGAGGGCTACACCTTC. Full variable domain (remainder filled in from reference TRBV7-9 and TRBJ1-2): DTGVSQNPRHKITKRGQNVTFRCDPISEHNRLYWYRQTLGQGPEFLTYFQNEAQLEKSRLLSDRFSAERPKGSFSTLEIQRTEQGDSAMYLCASSLITRQEGYTFGSGTRLTVV.

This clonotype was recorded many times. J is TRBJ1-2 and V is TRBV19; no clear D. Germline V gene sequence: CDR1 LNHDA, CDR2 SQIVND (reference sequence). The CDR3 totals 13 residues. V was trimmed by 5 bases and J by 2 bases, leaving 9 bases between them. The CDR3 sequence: CASSLLINYGYTF. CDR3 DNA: TGTGCCAGTAGTCTATTAATCAACTATGGCTACACCTTC.

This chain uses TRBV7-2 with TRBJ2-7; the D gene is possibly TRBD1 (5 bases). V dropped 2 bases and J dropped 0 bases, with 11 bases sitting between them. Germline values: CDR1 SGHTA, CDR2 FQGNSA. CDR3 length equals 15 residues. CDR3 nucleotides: TGTGCCAGCAGCTTACTCTGGGGCCACTCCTACGAGCAGTACTTC. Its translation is CASSLLWGHSYEQYF.

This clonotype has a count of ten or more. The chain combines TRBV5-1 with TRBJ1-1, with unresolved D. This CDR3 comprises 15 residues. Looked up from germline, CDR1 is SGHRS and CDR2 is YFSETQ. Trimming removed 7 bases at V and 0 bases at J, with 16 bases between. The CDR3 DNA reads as TGCGCCAGCCGAGACGGAAAAGGAATGAACACTGAAGCTTTCTTT. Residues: CASRDGKGMNTEAFF.

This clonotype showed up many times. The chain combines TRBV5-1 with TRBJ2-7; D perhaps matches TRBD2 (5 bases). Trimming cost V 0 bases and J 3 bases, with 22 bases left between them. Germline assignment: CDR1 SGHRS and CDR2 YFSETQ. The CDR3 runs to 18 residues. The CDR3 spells CASSLAGPSSPQDYEQYF. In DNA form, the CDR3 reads TGCGCCAGCAGCTTGGCTGGGCCCTCTAGCCCCCAAGACTACGAGCAGTACTTC. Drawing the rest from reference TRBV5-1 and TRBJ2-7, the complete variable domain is KAGVTQTPRYLIKTRGQQVTLSCSPISGHRSVSWYQQTPGQGLQFLFEYFSETQRNKGNFPGRFSGRQFSNSRSEMNVSTLELGDSALYLCASSLAGPSSPQDYEQYFGPGTRLTVT.

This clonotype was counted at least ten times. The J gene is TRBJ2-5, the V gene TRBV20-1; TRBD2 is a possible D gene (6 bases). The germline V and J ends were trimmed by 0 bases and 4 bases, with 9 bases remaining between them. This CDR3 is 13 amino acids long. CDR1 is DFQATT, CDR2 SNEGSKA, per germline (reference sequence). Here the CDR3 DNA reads TGCAGTGCTAGAGATACACTAGCAGAGACCCAGTACTTC. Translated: CSARDTLAETQYF.

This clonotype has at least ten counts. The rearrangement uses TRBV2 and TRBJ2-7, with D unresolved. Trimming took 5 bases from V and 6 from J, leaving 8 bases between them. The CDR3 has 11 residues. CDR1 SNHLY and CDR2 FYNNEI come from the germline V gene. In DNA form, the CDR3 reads TGTGCCAGCAGTAAGGGCGGCGAGCAGTACTTC. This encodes CASSKGGEQYF.

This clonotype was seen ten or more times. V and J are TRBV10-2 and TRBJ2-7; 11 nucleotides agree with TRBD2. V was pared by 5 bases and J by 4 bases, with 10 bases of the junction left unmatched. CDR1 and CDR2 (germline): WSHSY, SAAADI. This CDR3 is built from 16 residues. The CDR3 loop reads CASSLAGGPQGYEQYF. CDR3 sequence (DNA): TGCGCCAGCAGTTTAGCGGGAGGGCCCCAGGGGTACGAGCAGTACTTC.

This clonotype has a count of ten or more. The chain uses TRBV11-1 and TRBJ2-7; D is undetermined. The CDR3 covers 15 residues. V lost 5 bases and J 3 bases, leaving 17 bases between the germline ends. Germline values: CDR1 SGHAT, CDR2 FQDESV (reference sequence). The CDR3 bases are TGTGCCAGCAGCCGTCCCCAAGGGAATCTCTACGAGCAGTACTTC. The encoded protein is CASSRPQGNLYEQYF.

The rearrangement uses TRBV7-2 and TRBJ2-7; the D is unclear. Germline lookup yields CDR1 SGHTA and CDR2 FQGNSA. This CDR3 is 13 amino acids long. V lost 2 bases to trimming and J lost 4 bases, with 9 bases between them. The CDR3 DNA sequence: TGTGCCAGCAGCTTAAGGGCAGAATACGAGCAGTACTTC. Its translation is CASSLRAEYEQYF.

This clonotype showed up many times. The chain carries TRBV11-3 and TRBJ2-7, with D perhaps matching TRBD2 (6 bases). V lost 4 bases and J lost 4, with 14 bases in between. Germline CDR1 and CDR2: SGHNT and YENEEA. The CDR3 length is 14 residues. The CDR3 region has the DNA TGTGCCAGCAGCTCCAGAGACGGGAGTTACGAGCAGTACTTC. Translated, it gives CASSSRDGSYEQYF.

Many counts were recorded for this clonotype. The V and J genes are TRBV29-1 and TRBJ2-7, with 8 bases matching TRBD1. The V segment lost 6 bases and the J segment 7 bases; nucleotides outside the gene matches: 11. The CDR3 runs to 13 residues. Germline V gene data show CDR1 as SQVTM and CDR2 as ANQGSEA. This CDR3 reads CSVRKTGVGEQYF. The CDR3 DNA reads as TGCAGCGTCCGTAAGACAGGGGTCGGGGAGCAGTACTTC.

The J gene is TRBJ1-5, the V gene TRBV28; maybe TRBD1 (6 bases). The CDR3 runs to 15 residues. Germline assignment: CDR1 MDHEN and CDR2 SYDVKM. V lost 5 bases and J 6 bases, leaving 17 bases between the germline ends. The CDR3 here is CASSPYRGKGQPQHF. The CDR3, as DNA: TGTGCCAGCAGTCCTTATAGGGGGAAAGGTCAGCCCCAGCATTTT.

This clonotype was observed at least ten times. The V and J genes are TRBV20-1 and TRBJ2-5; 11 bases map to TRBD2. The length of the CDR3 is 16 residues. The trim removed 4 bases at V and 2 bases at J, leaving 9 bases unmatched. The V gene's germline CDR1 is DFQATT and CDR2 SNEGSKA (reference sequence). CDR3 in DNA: TGCAGTGCTATGAGGACTAGCGGGTCTCATCAAGAGACCCAGTACTTC. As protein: CSAMRTSGSHQETQYF.

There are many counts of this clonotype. CDR3 loop: CAWSANSYEQYF. The CDR3, as DNA: TGTGCCTGGAGCGCCAACTCTTACGAGCAGTACTTC. The V gene is TRBV30, the J gene TRBJ2-7, with no clear D. CDR1 and CDR2 (germline): GTSNPN, SVGIG (reference sequence). With 3 bases removed from V and 4 bases from J, the gap between germline ends came to 10 bases. There are 12 residues in the CDR3.

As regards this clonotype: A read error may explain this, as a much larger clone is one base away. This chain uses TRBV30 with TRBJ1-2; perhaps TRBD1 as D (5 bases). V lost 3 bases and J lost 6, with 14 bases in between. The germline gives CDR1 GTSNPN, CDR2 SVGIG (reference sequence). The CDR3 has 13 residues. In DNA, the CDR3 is TGTGCCTGGAGACCGGAGACAGCGGATGGCTACACCTTC. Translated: CAWRPETADGYTF.

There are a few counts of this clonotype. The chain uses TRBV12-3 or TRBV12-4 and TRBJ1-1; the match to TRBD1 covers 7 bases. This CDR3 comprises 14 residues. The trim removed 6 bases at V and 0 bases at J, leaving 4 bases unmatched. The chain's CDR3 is CASRQDRVNTEAFF. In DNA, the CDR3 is TGTGCCAGCAGGCAAGACAGGGTGAACACTGAAGCTTTCTTT.

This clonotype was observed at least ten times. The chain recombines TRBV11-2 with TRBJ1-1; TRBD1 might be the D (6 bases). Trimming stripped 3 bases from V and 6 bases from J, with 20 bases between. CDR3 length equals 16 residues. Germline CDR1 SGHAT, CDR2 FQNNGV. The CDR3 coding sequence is TGTGCCAGCAGCTTTAACGGGGGCCATACCATTGCTGAAGCTTTCTTT. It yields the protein CASSFNGGHTIAEAFF.

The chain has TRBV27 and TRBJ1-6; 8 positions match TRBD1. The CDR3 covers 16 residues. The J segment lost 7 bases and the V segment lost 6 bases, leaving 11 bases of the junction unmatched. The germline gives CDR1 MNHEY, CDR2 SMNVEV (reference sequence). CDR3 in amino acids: CASRRTGQSPNSPLHF. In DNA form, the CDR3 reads TGTGCCAGCAGGAGGACAGGGCAATCGCCGAATTCACCCCTCCACTTT.

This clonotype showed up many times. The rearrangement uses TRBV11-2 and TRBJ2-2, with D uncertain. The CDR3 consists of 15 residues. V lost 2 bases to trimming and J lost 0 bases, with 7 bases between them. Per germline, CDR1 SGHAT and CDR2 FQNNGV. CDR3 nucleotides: TGTGCCAGCAGCTTAAAAGGGTCGAACACCGGGGAGCTGTTTTTT. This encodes CASSLKGSNTGELFF.

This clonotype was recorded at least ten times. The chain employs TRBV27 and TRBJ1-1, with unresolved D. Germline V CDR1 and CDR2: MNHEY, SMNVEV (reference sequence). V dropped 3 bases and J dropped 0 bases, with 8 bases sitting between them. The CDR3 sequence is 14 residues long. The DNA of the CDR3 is TGTGCCAGCAGTTTCTCGGGGATGAACACTGAAGCTTTCTTT. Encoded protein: CASSFSGMNTEAFF.

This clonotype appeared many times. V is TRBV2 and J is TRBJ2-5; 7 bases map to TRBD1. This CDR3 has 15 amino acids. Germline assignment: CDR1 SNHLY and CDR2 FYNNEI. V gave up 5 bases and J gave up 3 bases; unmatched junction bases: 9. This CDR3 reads CASSLRGRLKETQYF. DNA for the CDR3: TGTGCCAGCAGTTTGAGGGGGCGCTTAAAAGAGACCCAGTACTTC.

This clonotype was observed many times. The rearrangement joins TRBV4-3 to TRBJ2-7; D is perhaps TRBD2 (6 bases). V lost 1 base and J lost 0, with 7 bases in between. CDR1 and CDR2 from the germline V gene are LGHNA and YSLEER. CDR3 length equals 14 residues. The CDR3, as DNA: TGCGCCAGCAGCCAAGGCGGGGACTCCTACGAGCAGTACTTC. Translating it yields CASSQGGDSYEQYF.

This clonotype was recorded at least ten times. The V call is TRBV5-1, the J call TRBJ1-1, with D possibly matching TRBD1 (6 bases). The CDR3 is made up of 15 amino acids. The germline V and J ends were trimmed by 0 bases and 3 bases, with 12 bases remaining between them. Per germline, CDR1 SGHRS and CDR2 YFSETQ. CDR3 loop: CASSLVAGADTEAFF. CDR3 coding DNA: TGCGCCAGCAGCTTGGTCGCAGGGGCGGACACTGAAGCTTTCTTT.

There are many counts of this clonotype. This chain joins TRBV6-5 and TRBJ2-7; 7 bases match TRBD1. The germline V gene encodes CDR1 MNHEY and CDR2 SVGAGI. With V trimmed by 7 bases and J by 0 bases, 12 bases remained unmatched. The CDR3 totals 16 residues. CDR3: CASKFERQGVSYEQYF. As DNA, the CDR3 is TGTGCCAGCAAATTCGAGCGGCAGGGGGTCTCCTACGAGCAGTACTTC.

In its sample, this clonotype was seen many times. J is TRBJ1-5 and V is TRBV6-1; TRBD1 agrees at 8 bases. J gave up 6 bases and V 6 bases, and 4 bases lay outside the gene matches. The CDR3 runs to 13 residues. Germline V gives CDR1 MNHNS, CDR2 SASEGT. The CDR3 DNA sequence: TGTGCCAGCAGGGCCGACAGGGGTCAGCCCCAGCATTTT. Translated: CASRADRGQPQHF.

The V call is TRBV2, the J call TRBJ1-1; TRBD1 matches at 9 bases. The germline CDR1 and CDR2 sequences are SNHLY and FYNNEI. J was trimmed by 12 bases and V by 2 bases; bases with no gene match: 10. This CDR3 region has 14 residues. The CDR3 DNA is TGTGCCAGCAGTGAAAGAGGGACAGGGTTAGAATCTTTCTTT. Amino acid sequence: CASSERGTGLESFF.

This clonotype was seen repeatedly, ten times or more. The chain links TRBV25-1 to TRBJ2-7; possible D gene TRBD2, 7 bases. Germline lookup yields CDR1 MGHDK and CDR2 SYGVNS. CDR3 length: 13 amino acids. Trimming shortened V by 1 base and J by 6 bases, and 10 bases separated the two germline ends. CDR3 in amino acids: CASSESGGSEQYF. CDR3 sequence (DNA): TGTGCCAGCAGTGAATCGGGGGGCTCCGAGCAGTACTTC.

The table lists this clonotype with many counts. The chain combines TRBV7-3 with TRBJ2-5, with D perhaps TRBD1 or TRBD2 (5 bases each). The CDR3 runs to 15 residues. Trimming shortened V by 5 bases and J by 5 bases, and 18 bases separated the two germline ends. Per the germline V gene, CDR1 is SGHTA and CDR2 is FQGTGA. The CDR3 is CASSAAGTWGETQYF. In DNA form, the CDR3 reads TGTGCCAGCAGCGCGGCCGGGACGTGGGGGGAGACCCAGTACTTC.